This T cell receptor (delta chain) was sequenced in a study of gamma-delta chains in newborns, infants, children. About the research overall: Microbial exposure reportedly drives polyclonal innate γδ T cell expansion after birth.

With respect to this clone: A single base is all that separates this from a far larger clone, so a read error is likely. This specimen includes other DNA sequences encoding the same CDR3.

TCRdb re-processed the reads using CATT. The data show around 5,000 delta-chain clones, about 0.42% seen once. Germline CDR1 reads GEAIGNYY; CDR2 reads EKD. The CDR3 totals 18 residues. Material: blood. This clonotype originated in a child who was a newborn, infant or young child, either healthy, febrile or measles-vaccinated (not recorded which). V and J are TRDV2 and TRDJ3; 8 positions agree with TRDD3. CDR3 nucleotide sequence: TGTGCCTGCGACACCCTCTGGGGGAGCTCCTGGGACACCCGACAGATGTTTTTC. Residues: CACDTLWGSSWDTRQMFF.